This TCR beta chain came from a study of CD8+ T cells in alopecia areata. Overall study results and limits: Elevated clonality characterized lesional scalp relative to normal scalp, particularly in alopecia totalis/universalis.

Extracted RNA was reverse transcribed into cDNA, the sequencing template. Using immunoSEQ multiplex PCR, the repertoire was profiled, and TCRdb retains in-frame clones only, with some absent. The data show roughly 150,000 clones, approximately 60% seen once. V lost 2 bases to trimming and J lost 4 bases, with 6 bases between them. There are 12 residues in the CDR3. The V gene's germline CDR1 is ENHRY and CDR2 SYGVKD. Sorted out of PBMCs were CD4+ T cells and CD8+ T cells. As concerns this clone: Its target is unknown. The sample holds other DNA sequences that translate to the same CDR3.

The sequence came from a human donor in good health. The rearrangement joins TRBV10-3 to TRBJ2-7; D unclear. The sequenced sample consisted of CD4+ T cells sorted from blood. CDR3 region: CAISESGYEQYF. CDR3 bases: TGTGCCATCAGTGAGAGTGGGTACGAGCAGTACTTC.